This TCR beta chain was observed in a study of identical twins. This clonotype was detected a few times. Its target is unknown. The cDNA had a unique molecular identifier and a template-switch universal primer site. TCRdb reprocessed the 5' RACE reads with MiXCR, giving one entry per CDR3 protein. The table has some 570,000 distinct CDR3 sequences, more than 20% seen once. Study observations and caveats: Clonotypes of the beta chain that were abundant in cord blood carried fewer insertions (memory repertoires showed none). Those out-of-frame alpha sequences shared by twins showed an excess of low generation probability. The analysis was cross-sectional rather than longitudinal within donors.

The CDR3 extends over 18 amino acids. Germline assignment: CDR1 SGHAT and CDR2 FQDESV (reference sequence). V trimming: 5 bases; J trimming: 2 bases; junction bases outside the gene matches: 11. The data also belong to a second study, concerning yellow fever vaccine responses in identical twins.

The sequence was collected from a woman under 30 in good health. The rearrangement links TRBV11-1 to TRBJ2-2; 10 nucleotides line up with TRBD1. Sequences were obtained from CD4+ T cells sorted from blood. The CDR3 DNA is TGTGCCAGCAGCCCCCGGACAGGGGGAGCCAAAAACACCGGGGAGCTGTTTTTT. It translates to CASSPRTGGAKNTGELFF.